This TCR beta chain was observed in a study of cytomegalovirus exposure and HLA in healthy donors. Produced via immunoSEQ multiplex PCR; TCRdb's table is partial and in-frame only. The sample holds around 230,000 clones, around 88% seen once. An approximately 120-subject validation cohort, separate from the approximately 610-subject first cohort, supplied the donors. This clonotype was sampled from a woman in her thirties in good health and CMV-seropositive. Sequencing was done on a sample of PBMCs.

CDR3 loop: CASSAVAGIQETQYF. In DNA form, the CDR3 reads TGCGCCAGCAGTGCGGTAGCGGGAATCCAAGAGACCCAGTACTTC. J is TRBJ2-5 and V is TRBV5-1; the match to TRBD2 covers 8 bases. The CDR3 is 15 residues long. J gave up 1 base and V 5 bases, and 7 bases lay outside the gene matches. Germline V gene data show CDR1 as SGHRS and CDR2 as YFSETQ.